The 9 T cell receptor beta chains below come from one sample, sequenced in a study of T cells after posttransplantation cyclophosphamide. The assay was immunoSEQ multiplex PCR, and TCRdb's table has in-frame clones only and misses some. The repertoire holds approximately 6,600 clones, with 82% as singletons. A marrow graft followed busulfan-fludarabine conditioning, with cyclophosphamide on days +3 and +4. The sequencing here drew on CD8+ T cells sorted from PBMCs, taken approximately 1,500 days after allogeneic stem cell transplant with posttransplant cyclophosphamide. The receptors were sampled from a female patient aged 50 to 65 who received an allogeneic stem cell transplant from a related donor, was CMV-positive, and had no GVHD. Some T cells may trace back to the graft donor.

V gene TRBV10-3 combines with J gene TRBJ2-3; weak D call: TRBD2 (5 bases). The CDR3 is made up of 12 amino acids. V was trimmed by 4 bases and J by 5 bases, leaving 7 bases between them. In germline, CDR1 is ENHRY, CDR2 SYGVKD. CDR3 sequence (DNA): TGTGCCATCAGTGGGACTGAAGATACGCAGTATTTT. It encodes CAISGTEDTQYF.

The chain links TRBV15 to TRBJ1-5, with a tentative D call TRBD1 (6 bases). Germline loops: CDR1 LNHNV, CDR2 YYDKDF (reference sequence). CDR3 size: 15 residues. V was pared by 2 bases and J by 3 bases, with 11 bases between. The CDR3 DNA is TGTGCCACCAGCAGACTCCCAGGGGCCAATCAGCCCCAGCATTTT. Its protein is CATSRLPGANQPQHF.

The chain is built from TRBV28 and TRBJ1-5; 8 nucleotides align to TRBD1. Germline V gene lookup returns CDR1 MDHEN and CDR2 SYDVKM. This CDR3 spans 17 amino acids. Losses at the gene ends were 7 bases for V and 6 bases for J; bases not matched to a gene: 17. CDR3 nucleotide sequence: TGTGCCAGCACCCCGATACCATTACAGGGGGAAGTTCAGCCCCAGCATTTT. Amino acids: CASTPIPLQGEVQPQHF.

This clone has only one observation. The chain employs TRBV4-3 and TRBJ1-5; no reliable D call. This CDR3 is built from 14 residues. The germline CDR1 and CDR2 sequences are LGHNA and YSLEER. The V gene lost 4 bases and the J gene lost 7 bases, with 14 bases spanning the gap. In DNA form, the CDR3 reads TGCGCCAGCAGCCGCTCGTCCATCGGGCAGCCCCAGCATTTT. Its translation: CASSRSSIGQPQHF.

This clone was counted between two and nine times. The rearrangement links TRBV2 to TRBJ2-1; D might be TRBD1 (6 bases). Germline CDR1 reads SNHLY; CDR2 reads FYNNEI. Trimming pared 6 bases from V and 0 bases from J, leaving 12 bases between. The CDR3 covers 15 residues. The CDR3 region is CASRRQVSSYNEQFF. CDR3 coding DNA: TGTGCCAGCAGACGACAGGTTAGCTCCTACAATGAGCAGTTCTTC.

V usage is TRBV30 and J usage is TRBJ2-7, with 8 bases lining up with TRBD1. CDR3 length: 12 amino acids. J was trimmed by 6 bases and V by 4 bases; bases with no gene match: 5. From germline, CDR1 is GTSNPN and CDR2 SVGIG (reference sequence). DNA for the CDR3: TGTGCCTGGACCGCAGGGGGCCGCGAGCAGTACTTC. Its translation: CAWTAGGREQYF.

The chain joins TRBV13 to TRBJ2-7, with D possibly being TRBD1 (6 bases). Germline values: CDR1 PRHDT, CDR2 FYEKMQ (reference sequence). The CDR3 sequence is 15 residues long. Trimming pared 4 bases from V and 4 bases from J, leaving 17 bases between. CDR3 nucleotide sequence: TGTGCCAGCAGCTCTAACAGGGAATCGGAATACGAGCAGTACTTC. It codes for CASSSNRESEYEQYF.

The J gene is TRBJ2-7, the V gene TRBV4-1; D is undetermined. V dropped 1 base and J dropped 0 bases, with 13 bases sitting between them. The CDR3 covers 16 residues. Germline V CDR1 and CDR2: MGHRA, YSYEKL. The CDR3, as DNA: TGCGCCAGCAGCCAAGGGTCCGGGTCCTACTCCTACGAGCAGTACTTC. Protein sequence: CASSQGSGSYSYEQYF.

This clone turned up a few times. This rearrangement joins TRBV9 to TRBJ2-1; D is ambiguous. The V gene lost 0 bases and the J gene lost 8 bases, with 6 bases spanning the gap. Looked up from germline, CDR1 is SGDLS and CDR2 is YYNGEE. This CDR3 region has 12 residues. DNA of the CDR3: TGTGCCAGCAGCGTAGAGAGCTATGAGCAGTTCTTC. Translation gives CASSVESYEQFF.